This T cell receptor (beta chain) was profiled in a study of T cell responses to AZD1222 COVID-19 vaccine. Study information: Pooling covered second doses at about 4 or about 12 weeks.

Method: immunoSEQ multiplex PCR; TCRdb's copy keeps in-frame clones and lacks some. The sample comprises under 150,000 clones, 85% to 90% of which are singletons, and roughly 3.6% rests with the top ten. A remark on this clone: Antigen specificity is unknown.

General observations from the study: Reportedly, close to half of spike-specific TCRs are directed against unmutated variant regions. Spike-specific TCR depth and breadth grew after two AZD1222 doses.

Trimming pared 5 bases from V and 1 base from J, leaving 8 bases between. The CDR3 runs to 13 residues. Germline values: CDR1 SGHAT, CDR2 FQNNGV. The sequencing here drew on peripheral blood, taken on day 0 of AZD1222 vaccination. J is TRBJ1-1 and V is TRBV11-2; D is uncertain. The sequence came from an adult in good health. In DNA, the CDR3 is TGTGCCAGCAGCCTACAAGAGAACACTGAAGCTTTCTTT. Its protein is CASSLQENTEAFF.